Below are 30 T cell receptor beta chains sequenced from a single sample in a study of memory CD4+ T cells and cytomegalovirus serostatus (dated by TCRdb to the late 2010s). A FACSAria II was used to sort memory CD4+ T cells, defined as single viable CD3+CD4+CD8-CD45RO+ cells. Libraries were built with the immunoSEQ multiplex PCR assay. Here the immuneACCESS table is served through TCRdb, limited to in-frame sequences with V and J called. Missing clones are a known gap in these copies; in checked studies unresolved V genes cover under half, and the rest lacks a known reason. Present in this sample are around 62,000 clones, about 80% of which were seen just once. Clones ranked in the top ten supply roughly 5% of the sample. Material: memory CD4+ T cells from blood. The receptor set was obtained from an adult in good health and CMV-seropositive.

This chain joins TRBV5-4 and TRBJ2-7; D not certain. Germline CDR1 reads SGHNT; CDR2 reads YYREEE (reference sequence). The CDR3 has 13 residues. The germline V and J ends were trimmed by 0 bases and 5 bases, with 9 bases remaining between them. CDR3: CASSLGQENEQYF. The CDR3 DNA follows: TGTGCCAGCAGCTTGGGGCAGGAAAACGAGCAGTACTTC.

The chain is built from TRBV19 and TRBJ2-4; weak D call: TRBD1 (6 bases). The germline V gene has CDR1 LNHDA and CDR2 SQIVND (reference sequence). The CDR3 has 12 residues. V was pared by 8 bases and J by 7 bases, with 12 bases between. The CDR3 region has the DNA TGTGCCAGTCGAAATCAGGGGAACATTCAGTACTTC. Encoded protein: CASRNQGNIQYF.

The chain has TRBV7-9 and TRBJ2-7, with 7 bases identical to TRBD2. This CDR3 comprises 14 residues. V lost 3 bases and J lost 5; bases outside the gene matches: 7. The germline V gene has CDR1 SEHNR and CDR2 FQNEAQ (reference sequence). DNA for the CDR3: TGTGCCAGCAGCTTGGTCCGGGGGGATGACGAGCAGTACTTC. The encoded protein is CASSLVRGDDEQYF.

The chain is built from TRBV7-2 and TRBJ1-5; D is ambiguous. V was clipped by 3 bases and J by 1 base, with 10 bases between them. Looked up from germline, CDR1 is SGHTA and CDR2 is FQGNSA. The CDR3 extends over 15 amino acids. DNA of the CDR3: TGTGCCAGCAGCTTCCTCCCGGGGAGCAATCAGCCCCAGCATTTT. This encodes CASSFLPGSNQPQHF.

This clone was observed at least ten times. The chain is built from TRBV4-3 and TRBJ2-7, with D perhaps matching TRBD1 (6 bases). The CDR3 sequence is 14 residues long. Trimming left V 5 bases short and J 2 bases short, with 13 bases between. Germline V gene lookup returns CDR1 LGHNA and CDR2 YSLEER. The CDR3 spells CASSENRDTYEQYF. For the CDR3, the DNA is TGCGCCAGCAGCGAAAACCGGGACACCTACGAGCAGTACTTC.

The V gene is TRBV5-8, the J gene TRBJ1-2, with 8 bases lining up with TRBD1. CDR3 length: 13 residues. Trimming took 4 bases from V and 2 from J; bases not matched to a gene: 1. Germline-derived CDR1 and CDR2 are SGHTS and YDEGEE. This CDR3 is CASSRTGNYGYTF. CDR3 in DNA: TGTGCCAGCAGCCGGACAGGGAACTATGGCTACACCTTC.

This clone was seen only a few times. The chain employs TRBV7-6 and TRBJ2-3; D unresolved. CDR3 length equals 15 residues. The germline V and J ends were trimmed by 0 bases and 4 bases, with 11 bases remaining between them. Per the germline V gene, CDR1 is SGHVS and CDR2 is FNYEAQ. The chain's CDR3 is CASSLAGPPADTQYF. The CDR3, as DNA: TGTGCCAGCAGCTTAGCTGGGCCACCCGCAGATACGCAGTATTTT.

The chain couples TRBV21-1 to TRBJ1-4; the table's D gene call, TRBD1, was not cross checked with the DNA. TRBV21-1 is a recognized pseudogene. The CDR3 totals 13 residues. DNA for the CDR3: TGTGCTCCCGAGGACAGGGAAAATGAAAAACTGTTTTTT. This encodes CAPEDRENEKLFF.

The chain employs TRBV18 and TRBJ1-4; D remains ambiguous. The germline CDR1 and CDR2 sequences are KGHSH and LQKENI. V lost 4 bases to trimming and J lost 0 bases, with 12 bases between them. The CDR3 has 16 residues. Here the CDR3 reads CASSRPGSATNEKLFF. The CDR3 DNA is TGTGCCAGCTCACGGCCAGGCTCCGCAACTAATGAAAAACTGTTTTTT.

V gene TRBV5-4 combines with J gene TRBJ1-2; tentatively, D is TRBD1 (5 bases). The CDR3 sequence is 14 residues long. Trimming pared 2 bases from V and 8 bases from J, leaving 16 bases between. CDR1 SGHNT and CDR2 YYREEE come from the germline V gene (reference sequence). The DNA for the CDR3 is TGTGCCAGCAGCTTTCCCGGGACCCCGGTCGGCTACACCTTC. Residues: CASSFPGTPVGYTF.

This clone was observed once. The chain has TRBV6-1 and TRBJ2-7; D is possibly TRBD1 (5 bases). Germline CDR1 reads MNHNS; CDR2 reads SASEGT. The CDR3 is 14 amino acids. Trimming removed 4 bases at V and 2 bases at J, with 12 bases between. The CDR3 region has the DNA TGTGCCAGCAGTGTGGAGACAGTCCCCTACGAGCAGTACTTC. Translation: CASSVETVPYEQYF.

V and J are TRBV27 and TRBJ1-2; tentative D call: TRBD1 (5 bases). Between the trimmed V and J ends, which lost 4 bases and 4 bases, there was a span of 10 bases. The length of the CDR3 is 13 residues. The V gene's germline CDR1 is MNHEY and CDR2 SMNVEV (reference sequence). CDR3 region: CASSSGPFYGYTF. CDR3 in DNA: TGTGCCAGCAGTTCGGGGCCGTTCTATGGCTACACCTTC.

The J gene is TRBJ2-2, the V gene TRBV29-1; tentatively, D is TRBD1 (6 bases). The CDR3 extends over 14 amino acids. Germline V gene data show CDR1 as SQVTM and CDR2 as ANQGSEA. Trimming left V 7 bases short and J 1 base short, with 13 bases between. The CDR3 sequence is CSAYGQLNTGELFF. In nucleotides, the CDR3 is TGCAGCGCTTACGGACAGCTGAACACCGGGGAGCTGTTTTTT.

The chain employs TRBV27 and TRBJ1-1; TRBD1 agrees at 11 bases. This CDR3 contains 13 residues. Germline V gene lookup returns CDR1 MNHEY and CDR2 SMNVEV (reference sequence). Trimming cost V 10 bases and J 6 bases; bases outside gene matches: 7. CDR3 sequence: CATPDRGHSEAFF. The CDR3 region has the DNA TGTGCCACTCCGGACAGGGGGCATTCTGAAGCTTTCTTT.

This clone was observed at least ten times. The chain links TRBV27 to TRBJ1-3, with D possibly matching TRBD1 (5 bases). CDR1 is MNHEY and CDR2 is SMNVEV in the germline V gene (reference sequence). V shed 5 bases and J shed 0 bases, with 11 bases lying between them. CDR3 length: 15 amino acids. The CDR3 here is CASSRDASSGNTIYF. DNA of the CDR3: TGTGCCAGCAGTCGGGACGCGAGCTCTGGAAACACCATATATTTT.

The chain carries TRBV10-3 and TRBJ2-1; D might be TRBD1 or TRBD2, each matching 5 bases. Germline CDR1 and CDR2: ENHRY and SYGVKD. Trimming took 1 base from V and 6 from J, leaving 16 bases between them. This CDR3 comprises 16 residues. DNA for the CDR3: TGTGCCATCAGTGAGTACGAGCGGTCCGGGGCCAATGAGCAGTTCTTC. It is translated as CAISEYERSGANEQFF.

The V gene is TRBV29-1, the J gene TRBJ1-1; no definite D call. Germline V gene data show CDR1 as SQVTM and CDR2 as ANQGSEA. The CDR3 loop spans 13 amino acids. V was clipped by 1 base and J by 1 base, with 7 bases between them. As DNA, the CDR3 is TGCAGCGTTGAAGCAGACTCGAACACTGAAGCTTTCTTT. Its protein product is CSVEADSNTEAFF.

The chain recombines TRBV11-2 with TRBJ2-7; TRBD1 matches 10 bases. The CDR3 extends over 14 amino acids. The junction had 3 bases not matched to a gene; V was cut back by 4 bases and J by 3 bases. The V gene's germline CDR1 is SGHAT and CDR2 FQNNGV. CDR3 loop: CASSSGTGVYEQYF. The CDR3 DNA is TGTGCCAGCAGCTCCGGGACAGGGGTCTACGAGCAGTACTTC. The whole variable domain, filled in from reference TRBV11-2 and TRBJ2-7, reads EAGVAQSPRYKIIEKRQSVAFWCNPISGHATLYWYQQILGQGPKLLIQFQNNGVVDDSQLPKDRFSAERLKGVDSTLKIQPAKLEDSAVYLCASSSGTGVYEQYFGPGTRLTVT.

The V call is TRBV6-6, the J call TRBJ1-1; D perhaps matches TRBD1 (5 bases). CDR1 MNHNY and CDR2 SVGAGI come from the germline V gene (reference sequence). The CDR3 covers 11 residues. V was clipped by 2 bases and J by 11 bases, with 9 bases between them. The CDR3: CASSYRGIAFF. In DNA form, the CDR3 reads TGTGCCAGCAGTTACCGGGGGATCGCTTTCTTT.

This clone was picked up a small number of times. The chain is built from TRBV4-3 and TRBJ2-3; tentatively, D is TRBD2 (6 bases). CDR1 is LGHNA, CDR2 YSLEER, per germline. With 1 base removed from V and 4 bases from J, the gap between germline ends came to 12 bases. The CDR3 has 15 amino acids. The DNA for the CDR3 is TGCGCCAGCAGCCAAGGGGGGGAGCATGCAGATACGCAGTATTTT. Its protein is CASSQGGEHADTQYF.

The gene calls are TRBV6-6 and TRBJ1-6; D ambiguous. The CDR3 spans 14 residues. Between the trimmed V and J ends, which lost 6 bases and 10 bases, there was a span of 16 bases. Looked up from germline, CDR1 is MNHNY and CDR2 is SVGAGI (reference sequence). The CDR3 region has the DNA TGTGCCAGCAGCCCCAGTTGGTCTGAATCACCCCTCCACTTT. It is translated as CASSPSWSESPLHF.

The chain has TRBV19 and TRBJ1-3; weak D call: TRBD1 (6 bases). Trimming left V 8 bases short and J 6 bases short, with 20 bases between. Looked up from germline, CDR1 is LNHDA and CDR2 is SQIVND (reference sequence). CDR3 length equals 15 residues. CDR3 residues: CASSPRGRGANTIYF. The CDR3, as DNA: TGTGCCAGTTCCCCACGCGGCAGGGGAGCAAACACCATATATTTT. The full variable domain, its missing parts supplied by reference TRBV19 and TRBJ1-3, is DGGITQSPKYLFRKEGQNVTLSCEQNLNHDAMYWYRQDPGQGLRLIYYSQIVNDFQKGDIAEGYSVSREKKESFPLTVTSAQKNPTAFYLCASSPRGRGANTIYFGEGSWLTVV.

The genes are TRBV19 and TRBJ1-1; D uncertain. This CDR3 spans 15 amino acids. Germline CDR1 is LNHDA and CDR2 is SQIVND (reference sequence). Trimming removed 7 bases from V and 1 base from J, with 16 bases in between. The CDR3 is CASTTKPGGNTEAFF. In DNA, the CDR3 is TGTGCCAGTACGACCAAACCCGGTGGGAACACTGAAGCTTTCTTT. The full variable domain, rest sourced from reference TRBV19 and TRBJ1-1, is DGGITQSPKYLFRKEGQNVTLSCEQNLNHDAMYWYRQDPGQGLRLIYYSQIVNDFQKGDIAEGYSVSREKKESFPLTVTSAQKNPTAFYLCASTTKPGGNTEAFFGQGTRLTVV.

Here the CDR3 DNA reads TGTGCCAGCAGCTTGGACAACCGCTATGGCTACACCTTC. Its protein product is CASSLDNRYGYTF. The V call is TRBV7-2, the J call TRBJ1-2; D is possibly TRBD1 (5 bases). The CDR3 length is 13 residues. The germline V gene encodes CDR1 SGHTA and CDR2 FQGNSA. Deletions cut 3 bases from V and 4 bases from J, with 9 bases between.

The chain combines TRBV5-6 with TRBJ1-1, with 8 bases lining up with TRBD1. V lost 4 bases and J lost 2; bases outside the gene matches: 19. Germline lookup yields CDR1 SGHDT and CDR2 YYEEEE. CDR3 length equals 19 residues. The CDR3 bases are TGTGCCAGCAGCGCAGACAGGGGTTGGGCGCGCGGGGTTAACACTGAAGCTTTCTTT. Its translation is CASSADRGWARGVNTEAFF. The complete variable domain, with remaining parts taken from reference TRBV5-6 and TRBJ1-1, reads DAGVTQSPTHLIKTRGQQVTLRCSPKSGHDTVSWYQQALGQGPQFIFQYYEEEERQRGNFPDRFSGHQFPNYSSELNVNALLLGDSALYLCASSADRGWARGVNTEAFFGQGTRLTVV.

CDR3 DNA: TGTGCCAGCAGCCCCACCGTGGGTAGCGATGAGCAGTTCTTC. Its translation is CASSPTVGSDEQFF. The J gene is TRBJ2-1, the V gene TRBV7-9; perhaps TRBD2 as D (5 bases). Germline V CDR1 and CDR2: SEHNR, FQNEAQ (reference sequence). The CDR3 is made up of 14 amino acids. Between the trimmed V and J ends, which lost 5 bases and 8 bases, there was a span of 16 bases.

V usage is TRBV27 and J usage is TRBJ1-4; tentatively, D is TRBD1 (5 bases). V lost 6 bases and J lost 10, with 12 bases in between. Germline CDR1 is MNHEY and CDR2 is SMNVEV (reference sequence). The CDR3 is made up of 12 amino acids. The CDR3 is CASRGGAPKLFF. DNA for the CDR3: TGTGCCAGCAGGGGTGGGGCTCCAAAACTGTTTTTT.

The rearrangement joins TRBV27 to TRBJ1-5; 9 bases are a match to TRBD1. J was trimmed by 4 bases and V by 6 bases; bases with no gene match: 4. Germline lookup yields CDR1 MNHEY and CDR2 SMNVEV (reference sequence). This CDR3 is built from 14 residues. The CDR3 nucleotides are TGTGCCAGCAGCCCCGGACAGGGGAATCAGCCCCAGCATTTT. Encoded protein: CASSPGQGNQPQHF.

CDR3 sequence: CASAPTGRNTEAFF. CDR3 in DNA: TGTGCCAGCGCTCCTACAGGAAGGAACACTGAAGCTTTCTTT. This chain links TRBV2 with TRBJ1-1; TRBD1 is a possible D gene (5 bases). Germline V gene sequence: CDR1 SNHLY, CDR2 FYNNEI. V lost 8 bases, J lost 1 base, and 14 bases lay in between. The CDR3 contains 14 residues.

As to this clone: The junction departs from germline at one end; a sequencing error may be responsible. J is TRBJ2-7 and V is TRBV4-2, with 8 positions matching TRBD2. The germline V gene encodes CDR1 LGHNA and CDR2 YNFKEQ. The CDR3 contains 16 residues. The CDR3 region has the DNA TGTGCCAGCAGTCAAGAAGAACGGGAGGGCCGGTACGAGCAGTACTTC. Translation: CASSQEEREGRYEQYF.